This T cell receptor (beta chain) was identified in a study of immune evolution from preneoplasia to lung adenocarcinoma. Broader study findings: From normal lung to invasive adenocarcinoma, top clone frequencies appeared to decrease.

Produced via immunoSEQ multiplex PCR; TCRdb's table is partial and in-frame only. The repertoire includes about 10,000 clones, about 74% of them detected once, and around 29% sits in the top ten. Germline V gene sequence: CDR1 SGHRS, CDR2 YFSETQ. This CDR3 has 15 residues. V lost 0 bases, J lost 0 bases, and 7 bases lay in between. Note on this clone: Antigen: not known.

This sequence was found in a person aged 60 to 70 with lung adenocarcinoma. Some clones in this sample may be carry-over from other donors' samples. Sequencing input: FFPE normal lung tissue adjacent to the tumor. The chain employs TRBV5-1 and TRBJ1-3, with D possibly matching TRBD1 (6 bases). The CDR3 spells CASSLAGDSGNTIYF. The CDR3 DNA is TGCGCCAGCAGCTTGGCAGGGGACTCTGGAAACACCATATATTTT.